What follows are 30 T cell receptor beta chains derived from one specimen sequenced in a study of cytomegalovirus exposure and HLA in healthy donors. Primers: 60 Vbeta forward and 13 Jbeta reverse. Sequencing was performed with immunoSEQ multiplex PCR; in TCRdb, only in-frame clones are kept and a portion is missing. The sample shows 150,000 to 200,000 clones, roughly 80% of them seen only once. Sequenced sample: PBMCs. The receptors shown here come from a man between 18 and 35 years old in good health and CMV-seropositive.

The chain employs TRBV12-5 and TRBJ1-1; tentatively, D is TRBD1 (6 bases). Germline CDR1 and CDR2: LGHNT and FRNRAP. This CDR3 is built from 18 residues. V lost 2 bases to trimming and J lost 3 bases, with 22 bases between them. CDR3: CASGLFPYPAGHHTEAFF. The CDR3 nucleotides read TGTGCTAGTGGTTTGTTCCCCTACCCAGCGGGACACCACACTGAAGCTTTCTTT.

V is TRBV11-2 and J is TRBJ2-7, with D possibly matching TRBD1 (6 bases). With 6 bases removed from V and 13 bases from J, the gap between germline ends came to 19 bases. Germline V gene lookup returns CDR1 SGHAT and CDR2 FQNNGV. The CDR3 spans 12 residues. The CDR3 protein is CASRGMGDRLYF. CDR3 bases: TGTGCCAGCAGGGGAATGGGTGACAGGCTTTACTTC.

The chain recombines TRBV30 with TRBJ2-7; D might be TRBD2 (5 bases). In germline, CDR1 is GTSNPN, CDR2 SVGIG (reference sequence). The V and J ends lost 3 bases and 5 bases respectively, with 11 bases between them. The CDR3 loop spans 12 amino acids. As DNA, the CDR3 is TGTGCCTGGAGCGGCGGGTCCGACGAGCAGTACTTC. It codes for CAWSGGSDEQYF. Based on the CDR3 plus reference TRBV30 and TRBJ2-7, the full variable domain is SQTIHQWPATLVQPVGSPLSLECTVEGTSNPNLYWYRQAAGRGLQLLFYSVGIGQISSEVPQNLSASRPQDRQFILSSKKLLLSDSGFYLCAWSGGSDEQYFGPGTRLTVT.

The chain recombines TRBV6-5 with TRBJ2-7; a possible D gene is TRBD2 (5 bases). CDR1 is MNHEY and CDR2 is SVGAGI in the germline V gene. The CDR3 covers 14 residues. The V end lost 8 bases, the J end lost 6 bases, and 20 bases lay between the germline ends. The CDR3 protein is CASQPPVLAGEQYF. DNA for the CDR3: TGTGCCAGCCAACCTCCCGTGCTGGCGGGCGAGCAGTACTTC.

The V gene is TRBV29-1, the J gene TRBJ2-1; 7 nucleotides line up with TRBD1. There are 16 residues in the CDR3. Germline CDR1 reads SQVTM; CDR2 reads ANQGSEA. Trimming at V came to 1 base and at J to 4 bases, leaving 10 bases not matched to a gene. In DNA, the CDR3 is TGCAGCGTTGAAGTAAAGGACAGGTGGGTTTACAATGAGCAGTTCTTC. The encoded protein is CSVEVKDRWVYNEQFF.

The rearrangement joins TRBV30 to TRBJ2-1, with TRBD1 as a possible D gene (5 bases). CDR1 and CDR2 (germline): GTSNPN, SVGIG (reference sequence). The ends were cut back, 1 base at V and 2 bases at J, with 15 bases in the middle. This CDR3 spans 16 amino acids. CDR3 DNA: TGTGCCTGGAGTGGCTGGGGCAGGACCCCCTACAATGAGCAGTTCTTC. It translates to CAWSGWGRTPYNEQFF.

A single count supports this clone. The V and J genes are TRBV2 and TRBJ2-2, with 9 bases aligning to TRBD2. Germline V CDR1 and CDR2: SNHLY, FYNNEI. V lost 7 bases to trimming and J lost 7 bases; unmatched junction nucleotides: 10. This CDR3 spans 15 amino acids. The CDR3 spells CASNLAGVRGGELFF. The DNA of the CDR3 is TGTGCCAGCAACTTAGCGGGAGTTCGAGGCGGGGAGCTGTTTTTT. Full variable domain (outside the CDR3, taken from reference TRBV2 and TRBJ2-2): EPEVTQTPSHQVTQMGQEVILRCVPISNHLYFYWYRQILGQKVEFLVSFYNNEISEKSEIFDDQFSVERPDGSNFTLKIRSTKLEDSAMYFCASNLAGVRGGELFFGEGSRLTVL.

The V and J genes are TRBV4-1 and TRBJ2-5; TRBD2 is a possible D gene (5 bases). Trimming took off 1 base at V and 4 bases at J, with 16 bases between the two ends. The CDR3 sequence is 16 residues long. Germline loops: CDR1 MGHRA, CDR2 YSYEKL. The CDR3 sequence is CASSQATTRAGETQYF. DNA for the CDR3: TGCGCCAGCAGCCAAGCTACTACGAGGGCCGGAGAGACCCAGTACTTC.

This sequence joins TRBV9 and TRBJ2-1, with D perhaps TRBD2 (6 bases). Germline V gene lookup returns CDR1 SGDLS and CDR2 YYNGEE. V lost 3 bases and J lost 7, with 20 bases in between. The CDR3 is made up of 16 amino acids. The CDR3 DNA reads as TGTGCCAGCAGCGGCCGGGACTCCCCAGACACTAATGAGCAGTTCTTC. Its protein is CASSGRDSPDTNEQFF.

The chain couples TRBV6-5 to TRBJ2-7; 8 bases match TRBD2. V lost 0 bases and J lost 5; bases outside the gene matches: 9. Per germline, CDR1 MNHEY and CDR2 SVGAGI. This CDR3 region has 16 residues. CDR3 nucleotide sequence: TGTGCCAGCAGTTACTCCCCGACTAGCGCATGGGACGAGCAGTACTTC. This sequence encodes CASSYSPTSAWDEQYF.

A note on this clone: Other DNA sequences in the sample encode the same CDR3. This rearrangement joins TRBV9 to TRBJ1-2, with D perhaps TRBD1 (5 bases). The germline V gene has CDR1 SGDLS and CDR2 YYNGEE. The CDR3 is 14 residues long. V was trimmed by 0 bases and J by 3 bases, leaving 9 bases between them. CDR3 loop: CASSVGGGDYGYTF. The CDR3, as DNA: TGTGCCAGCAGCGTAGGGGGCGGAGACTATGGCTACACCTTC.

V is TRBV9 and J is TRBJ1-4, with D unresolved. V shed 0 bases and J shed 0 bases, with 3 bases lying between them. CDR1 is SGDLS, CDR2 YYNGEE, per germline. This CDR3 comprises 14 residues. This CDR3 is CASSVAATNEKLFF. CDR3 nucleotide sequence: TGTGCCAGCAGCGTAGCTGCAACTAATGAAAAACTGTTTTTT.

This chain links TRBV5-1 with TRBJ2-3; TRBD1 agrees at 9 bases. This CDR3 is 17 amino acids long. V gave up 1 base and J gave up 0 bases; unmatched junction bases: 6. CDR1 is SGHRS and CDR2 is YFSETQ in the germline V gene. The CDR3 sequence is CASSLYGTGSSTDTQYF. The CDR3 nucleotides read TGCGCCAGCAGCTTGTATGGGACAGGGTCTAGCACAGATACGCAGTATTTT.

This chain connects TRBV10-2 to TRBJ1-1; D not resolved. The germline CDR1 and CDR2 sequences are WSHSY and SAAADI. With 6 bases removed from V and 4 bases from J, the gap between germline ends came to 18 bases. The CDR3 loop spans 15 amino acids. CDR3 in amino acids: CASSFSFGRATEAFF. In DNA form, the CDR3 reads TGCGCCAGCAGCTTTTCCTTCGGGAGGGCCACTGAAGCTTTCTTT.

The V and J genes are TRBV30 and TRBJ1-1; D is uncertain. CDR3 length: 12 amino acids. Germline assignment: CDR1 GTSNPN and CDR2 SVGIG (reference sequence). The V gene lost 5 bases and the J gene lost 5 bases, with 12 bases spanning the gap. The CDR3 nucleotides are TGTGCCTGGGGTTGGGAGAAAACTGAAGCTTTCTTT. Translating it yields CAWGWEKTEAFF.

This chain uses TRBV11-2 with TRBJ1-4; D might be TRBD1 (6 bases). The CDR3 is 14 residues long. Between the trimmed V and J ends, which lost 1 base and 6 bases, there was a span of 9 bases. Germline V CDR1 and CDR2: SGHAT, FQNNGV. CDR3 DNA: TGTGCCAGCAGCTTAGGGACAGTAGATGAAAAACTGTTTTTT. Its protein product is CASSLGTVDEKLFF.

The chain links TRBV6-5 to TRBJ2-7, with D tentatively TRBD2 (7 bases). Trimming took off 6 bases at V and 2 bases at J, with 17 bases between the two ends. Germline V lookup: CDR1 MNHEY, CDR2 SVGAGI. The CDR3 totals 15 residues. The CDR3 nucleotides read TGTGCCAGCAGCCCCTTCGCGGGGGCCACCTACGAGCAGTACTTC. This codes for CASSPFAGATYEQYF.

This chain joins TRBV19 and TRBJ2-1; 9 bases fit TRBD2. This CDR3 spans 15 amino acids. Germline loops: CDR1 LNHDA, CDR2 SQIVND (reference sequence). V lost 5 bases to trimming and J lost 4 bases; unmatched junction nucleotides: 6. CDR3 sequence (DNA): TGTGCCAGTAGTTCGGCGGGAGGGTGGTACAATGAGCAGTTCTTC. Protein sequence: CASSSAGGWYNEQFF.

Note on this clone: The junction shows a germline mismatch at one end, possibly a read error. This chain joins TRBV27 and TRBJ1-5, with 7 bases fitting TRBD1. This CDR3 region has 17 residues. The germline V gene encodes CDR1 MNHEY and CDR2 SMNVEV (reference sequence). CDR3 sequence reads: CASSPRTGIMANRPQHF. The CDR3, as DNA: TGTGCCAGCAGTCCACGGACAGGAATAATGGCTAATCGGCCCCAGCATTTT.

V is TRBV28 and J is TRBJ1-5; D not certain. There are 15 residues in the CDR3. Germline CDR1 MDHEN, CDR2 SYDVKM. The V and J ends lost 3 bases and 1 base respectively, with 10 bases between them. The DNA for the CDR3 is TGTGCCAGCAGTTTTCCCGGGGTGAGCAATCAGCCCCAGCATTTT. It is translated as CASSFPGVSNQPQHF.

V and J are TRBV19 and TRBJ2-3, with TRBD2 matching 12 bases. V dropped 5 bases and J dropped 3; count of bases not matched to a gene: 6. Germline CDR1 is LNHDA and CDR2 is SQIVND (reference sequence). The CDR3 sequence is 16 residues long. The CDR3 sequence is CASSLRLAGVTDTQYF. The CDR3 bases are TGTGCCAGTAGTTTGAGACTAGCGGGAGTTACAGATACGCAGTATTTT.

The chain recombines TRBV30 with TRBJ2-1; the match to TRBD1 covers 9 bases. This CDR3 region has 13 residues. With 7 bases clipped from V and 6 bases from J, the junction kept 7 bases outside the gene matches. Germline loops: CDR1 GTSNPN, CDR2 SVGIG (reference sequence). DNA of the CDR3: TGTGCCTTGGACAGGGGCTCGGGCAATGAGCAGTTCTTC. This encodes CALDRGSGNEQFF.

This sequence joins TRBV19 and TRBJ2-1; TRBD1 agrees at 7 bases. V dropped 1 base and J dropped 0; count of bases not matched to a gene: 9. The germline V gene has CDR1 LNHDA and CDR2 SQIVND (reference sequence). The CDR3 length is 18 residues. CDR3 DNA sequence: TGTGCCAGTAGTATAGCCCCCTCGAGGGGGCACTCCTACAATGAGCAGTTCTTC. Translation: CASSIAPSRGHSYNEQFF. Full variable domain (missing parts from reference TRBV19 and TRBJ2-1): DGGITQSPKYLFRKEGQNVTLSCEQNLNHDAMYWYRQDPGQGLRLIYYSQIVNDFQKGDIAEGYSVSREKKESFPLTVTSAQKNPTAFYLCASSIAPSRGHSYNEQFFGPGTRLTVL.

The J gene is TRBJ2-3, the V gene TRBV6-1; no definite D call. Trimming left V 7 bases short and J 0 bases short, with 11 bases between. Germline V lookup: CDR1 MNHNS, CDR2 SASEGT. CDR3 size: 14 residues. For the CDR3, the DNA is TGTGCCAGCACCCTGTTCGGGAGCACAGATACGCAGTATTTT. Translating it yields CASTLFGSTDTQYF.

The V and J genes are TRBV28 and TRBJ2-2, with D perhaps matching TRBD2 (6 bases). The CDR3 contains 14 residues. Germline CDR1 reads MDHEN; CDR2 reads SYDVKM. Between the trimmed V and J ends, which lost 3 bases and 6 bases, there was a span of 11 bases. For the CDR3, the DNA is TGTGCCAGCAGTTTTGGTTCGGGGGCCGGGGAGCTGTTTTTT. Amino acid sequence: CASSFGSGAGELFF. The full variable domain, in which reference TRBV28 and TRBJ2-2 provide the parts outside the CDR3, is DVKVTQSSRYLVKRTGEKVFLECVQDMDHENMFWYRQDPGLGLRLIYFSYDVKMKEKGDIPEGYSVSREKKERFSLILESASTNQTSMYLCASSFGSGAGELFFGEGSRLTVL.

A few counts support this clone. Other DNA sequences in the sample encode the same CDR3. This chain connects TRBV10-3 to TRBJ2-7; 8 bases are shared with TRBD1. The V gene end was trimmed by 4 bases and the J gene end by 2 bases; junction bases not matched to a gene: 7. The CDR3 is 15 residues long. CDR1 ENHRY and CDR2 SYGVKD come from the germline V gene. This chain's CDR3 is CAISGGQEPPYEQYF. CDR3 DNA sequence: TGTGCCATCAGTGGGGGACAGGAACCGCCCTACGAGCAGTACTTC.

This chain connects TRBV7-2 to TRBJ1-1; D not resolved. The CDR3 spans 14 residues. The V gene's germline CDR1 is SGHTA and CDR2 FQGNSA. The V and J ends lost 1 base and 7 bases respectively, with 13 bases between them. CDR3 amino acids: CASSLGGRFHEAFF. Here the CDR3 DNA reads TGTGCCAGCAGCTTAGGAGGCAGATTCCATGAAGCTTTCTTT.

V gene TRBV4-1 combines with J gene TRBJ1-1; a possible D gene is TRBD1 (6 bases). The ends were cut back, 4 bases at V and 2 bases at J, with 11 bases in the middle. This CDR3 spans 14 amino acids. CDR1 is MGHRA and CDR2 is YSYEKL in the germline V gene. CDR3 nucleotide sequence: TGCGCCAGCAGCCGGACAGCGGCTAACACTGAAGCTTTCTTT. Amino acid sequence: CASSRTAANTEAFF.

The rearrangement joins TRBV7-2 to TRBJ1-1; D gene unclear. Per germline, CDR1 SGHTA and CDR2 FQGNSA. CDR3 length equals 16 residues. The germline V and J ends were trimmed by 4 bases and 1 base, with 16 bases remaining between them. The chain's CDR3 is CASSSFRAGQNTEAFF. The CDR3 region has the DNA TGTGCCAGCAGCTCATTCCGTGCGGGCCAGAACACTGAAGCTTTCTTT.

The rearrangement links TRBV2 to TRBJ2-5; 7 bases line up with TRBD2. Germline CDR1 is SNHLY and CDR2 is FYNNEI. V dropped 6 bases and J dropped 2; count of bases not matched to a gene: 6. The CDR3 loop spans 14 amino acids. CDR3 nucleotides: TGTGCCAGCAGGGGAGGGACTGAGCAAGAGACCCAGTACTTC. Translated, it gives CASRGGTEQETQYF.